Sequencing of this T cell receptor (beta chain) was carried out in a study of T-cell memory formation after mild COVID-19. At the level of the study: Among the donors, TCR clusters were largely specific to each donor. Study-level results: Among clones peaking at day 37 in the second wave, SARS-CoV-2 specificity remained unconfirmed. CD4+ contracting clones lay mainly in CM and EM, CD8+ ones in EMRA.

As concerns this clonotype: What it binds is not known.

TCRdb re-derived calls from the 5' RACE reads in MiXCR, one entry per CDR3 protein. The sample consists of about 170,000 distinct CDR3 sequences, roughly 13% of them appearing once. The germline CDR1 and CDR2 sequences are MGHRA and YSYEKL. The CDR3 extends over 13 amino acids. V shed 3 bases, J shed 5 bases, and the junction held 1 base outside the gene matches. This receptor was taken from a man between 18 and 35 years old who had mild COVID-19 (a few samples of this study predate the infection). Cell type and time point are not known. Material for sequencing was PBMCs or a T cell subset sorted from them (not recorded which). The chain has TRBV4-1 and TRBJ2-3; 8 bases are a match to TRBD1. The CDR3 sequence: CASSQDREDTQYF. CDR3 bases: TGCGCCAGCAGCCAGGACAGGGAAGATACGCAGTATTTT.